This T cell receptor (beta chain) was documented in a study of blood T cell repertoires in COVID-19. In the study overall: COVID-19 samples collected from the United States, Italy and Spain covered acute and convalescent phases.

Sequenced by immunoSEQ multiplex PCR; TCRdb stores in-frame clones only, minus some. The sample has 110,000 or so clones, 85% seen once; the top ten hold less than 15%. This clone was seen a handful of times. This sequence originates from a human donor in a cohort sampled during active COVID-19. Sequenced input: peripheral blood.

CDR3 protein: CASRLQGGYTF. DNA of the CDR3: TGTGCCAGCAGGCTACAGGGAGGCTACACCTTC. The rearrangement uses TRBV6-5 and TRBJ1-2; D is perhaps TRBD1 (6 bases). Deletions cut 6 bases from V and 8 bases from J, with 10 bases between. This CDR3 region has 11 residues. Germline V lookup: CDR1 MNHEY, CDR2 SVGAGI.